The rows below give T cell receptor beta chains drawn from one sample of a study of identical twins. One entry per CDR3 protein results from TCRdb running MiXCR on the 5' RACE reads. The data contain 410,000 or so distinct CDR3 sequences, about 18% of them seen just once; the ten biggest clones take up 10% to 15%. The sample comprised naive T cells sorted from blood. Receptors were obtained from a man in his fifties or sixties in good health. The CDR3 runs from the conserved cysteine through the conserved F or W. The D gene is left open where the match is weak. Size values are once, few and many counts, or a class for expanded clones, and some rows have none.

abundance: few
j_gene: TRBJ1-3
d_gene: TRBD1
v_gene: TRBV20-1
CDR3nt: TGCAGTGCTAGAGCGGGACAGACCTCTGGAAACACCATATATTTT
CDR3aa: CSARAGQTSGNTIYF

abundance: once
j_gene: TRBJ2-5
d_gene: TRBD1
v_gene: TRBV18
CDR3nt: TGTGCCAGCTCACCCAGGACAGGGCCCCAAGAGACCCAGTACTTC
CDR3aa: CASSPRTGPQETQYF

abundance: -
j_gene: TRBJ2-6
d_gene: -
v_gene: TRBV7-8
CDR3nt: TGTGCCAGCAGCCCAGGGTTGTTGGGGGGCGCATATGGGGCCAACGTCCTGACTTTC
CDR3aa: CASSPGLLGGAYGANVLTF

abundance: -
j_gene: TRBJ2-5
d_gene: -
v_gene: TRBV7-6
CDR3nt: TGTGCCAGCAGCTCTAGGAGGAACTTTCAAGAGACCCAGTACTTC
CDR3aa: CASSSRRNFQETQYF

abundance: few
j_gene: TRBJ2-1
d_gene: -
v_gene: TRBV5-6
CDR3nt: TGTGCCAGCAGCTCCGCAGTCGCGGGACCGGCCCTGTTCTTC
CDR3aa: CASSSAVAGPALFF

abundance: -
j_gene: TRBJ2-7
d_gene: TRBD2
v_gene: TRBV6-1
CDR3nt: TGTGCCAGCAGCCGATTCGGCGGCGGGAGCTCCTACGAGCAGTACTTC
CDR3aa: CASSRFGGGSSYEQYF

abundance: many
j_gene: TRBJ2-1
d_gene: TRBD2
v_gene: TRBV29-1
CDR3nt: TGCAGCAGCCGAGCGGGGGGGCCCCCCGAGCAGTTCTTC
CDR3aa: CSSRAGGPPEQFF

abundance: many
j_gene: TRBJ2-7
d_gene: -
v_gene: TRBV12-3/TRBV12-4
CDR3nt: TGTGCCAGCACCGACAGGCCGGCGGAGCAGTACTTC
CDR3aa: CASTDRPAEQYF

abundance: many
j_gene: TRBJ2-1
d_gene: -
v_gene: TRBV5-1
CDR3nt: TGCGCCAGCAGCTTTCCGGGATCCCGCAATGAGCAGTTCTTC
CDR3aa: CASSFPGSRNEQFF

abundance: few
j_gene: TRBJ1-5
d_gene: -
v_gene: TRBV20-1
CDR3nt: TGCAGTGCTAGAGTAGACACCTCCAATCAGCCCCAGCATTTT
CDR3aa: CSARVDTSNQPQHF

abundance: -
j_gene: TRBJ2-7
d_gene: TRBD1
v_gene: TRBV6-2/TRBV6-3
CDR3nt: TGTGCCAGCAGTAAAGGACAGGGACTCTCCTACGAGCAGTACTTC
CDR3aa: CASSKGQGLSYEQYF

abundance: many
j_gene: TRBJ2-3
d_gene: -
v_gene: TRBV18
CDR3nt: TGTGCCAGCTCACCAGCGATAGGGGGGGCAGATACGCAGTATTTT
CDR3aa: CASSPAIGGADTQYF

abundance: once
j_gene: TRBJ2-7
d_gene: -
v_gene: TRBV15
CDR3nt: TGTGCCACCAGCAGGCAAGGACAGACCTACGAGCAGTACTTC
CDR3aa: CATSRQGQTYEQYF

abundance: -
j_gene: TRBJ2-1
d_gene: -
v_gene: TRBV5-1
CDR3nt: TGCGCCAGCAGCTCCCGACAGAGCTCCTACAATGAGCAGTTCTTC
CDR3aa: CASSSRQSSYNEQFF

abundance: many
j_gene: TRBJ2-2
d_gene: -
v_gene: TRBV10-3
CDR3nt: TGTGCCGCCGGTCTTGGGACTGTCGGGGAGCTGTTTTTT
CDR3aa: CAAGLGTVGELFF

abundance: few
j_gene: TRBJ2-3
d_gene: -
v_gene: TRBV25-1
CDR3nt: TGTGCCAGCAGACAGTTCAGCACAGATACGCAGTATTTT
CDR3aa: CASRQFSTDTQYF

abundance: -
j_gene: TRBJ2-7
d_gene: TRBD2
v_gene: TRBV5-1
CDR3nt: TGCGCCAGCAGCTTGGCACCGGGACTAGCGGGCTACGAGCAGTACTTC
CDR3aa: CASSLAPGLAGYEQYF

abundance: many
j_gene: TRBJ2-5
d_gene: TRBD2
v_gene: TRBV20-1
CDR3nt: TGCAGTGCTAGAGCCACCGCGCTAGCGGGGGGAAAGACCCAGTACTTC
CDR3aa: CSARATALAGGKTQYF

abundance: -
j_gene: TRBJ1-5
d_gene: -
v_gene: TRBV12-3/TRBV12-4
CDR3nt: TGTGCCAGCAGCCCGGACGGGGGTCAGCCCCAGCATTTT
CDR3aa: CASSPDGGQPQHF

abundance: few
j_gene: TRBJ2-3
d_gene: TRBD2
v_gene: TRBV11-1
CDR3nt: TGTGCCAGCAGCCTGATGGGGACTAGCGGGAGAACCCCGGATACGCAGTATTTT
CDR3aa: CASSLMGTSGRTPDTQYF

abundance: few
j_gene: TRBJ1-4
d_gene: TRBD1
v_gene: TRBV11-2
CDR3nt: TGTGCCAGCAGCCAAACGACAGGGGGCCTTTTTGAAAAACTGTTTTTT
CDR3aa: CASSQTTGGLFEKLFF

abundance: -
j_gene: TRBJ2-3
d_gene: -
v_gene: TRBV20-1
CDR3nt: TGCAGTGTGAAGGGGACCGACGATACGCAGTATTTT
CDR3aa: CSVKGTDDTQYF

abundance: -
j_gene: TRBJ2-5
d_gene: -
v_gene: TRBV25-1
CDR3nt: TGTGCCAGCAGTGTCAGGTCCGGCGGAGAGACCCAGTACTTC
CDR3aa: CASSVRSGGETQYF

abundance: -
j_gene: TRBJ2-1
d_gene: TRBD2
v_gene: TRBV4-1
CDR3nt: TGCGCCAGCAGCCAAACGTTAGCGGGGTACGGTGAGCAGTTCTTC
CDR3aa: CASSQTLAGYGEQFF

abundance: -
j_gene: TRBJ1-1
d_gene: TRBD1
v_gene: TRBV6-5
CDR3nt: TGTGCCAGCAGTTATTCGGCGACAGGGCCCTCCTGGGGGAACACTGAAGCTTTCTTT
CDR3aa: CASSYSATGPSWGNTEAFF

abundance: -
j_gene: TRBJ1-2
d_gene: -
v_gene: TRBV20-1
CDR3nt: TGCAGTGCCCGAATCCCAGGGGTTTATGGCTACACCTTC
CDR3aa: CSARIPGVYGYTF

abundance: many
j_gene: TRBJ1-2
d_gene: -
v_gene: TRBV4-1
CDR3nt: TGCGCCAGCAGCCTCGGGCAAGCAGAGGTCTATGGCTACACCTTC
CDR3aa: CASSLGQAEVYGYTF

abundance: -
j_gene: TRBJ2-1
d_gene: TRBD1
v_gene: TRBV5-6
CDR3nt: TGTGCCAGCGGCGGGACAGGGGGCTCCTACAATGAGCAGTTCTTC
CDR3aa: CASGGTGGSYNEQFF

abundance: few
j_gene: TRBJ2-3
d_gene: -
v_gene: TRBV4-3
CDR3nt: TGCGCCAGCAGCCAAGATTGGACAGCGATATCAGATACGCAGTATTTT
CDR3aa: CASSQDWTAISDTQYF

abundance: -
j_gene: TRBJ2-3
d_gene: TRBD2
v_gene: TRBV2
CDR3nt: TGTGCCAGCAGGTCTAGCGGGGCTAGCACAGATACGCAGTATTTT
CDR3aa: CASRSSGASTDTQYF

abundance: few
j_gene: TRBJ1-5
d_gene: TRBD1
v_gene: TRBV30
CDR3nt: TGTGCCTGGAGTGGCGGGACAGTCAATCAGCCCCAGCATTTT
CDR3aa: CAWSGGTVNQPQHF

abundance: -
j_gene: TRBJ2-4
d_gene: TRBD1
v_gene: TRBV5-1
CDR3nt: TGCGCCAGCAGTATCACAGGGGGACTAGCCAAAAACATTCAGTACTTC
CDR3aa: CASSITGGLAKNIQYF

abundance: -
j_gene: TRBJ1-4
d_gene: -
v_gene: TRBV20-1
CDR3nt: TGCAGTGCTAGGCACAGCTTTTCAACTAATGAAAAACTGTTTTTT
CDR3aa: CSARHSFSTNEKLFF

abundance: few
j_gene: TRBJ2-2
d_gene: TRBD2
v_gene: TRBV4-3
CDR3nt: TGCGCCAGCAGCCAACGGACTAGCGGGAATACAAACACCGGGGAGCTGTTTTTT
CDR3aa: CASSQRTSGNTNTGELFF

abundance: few
j_gene: TRBJ1-2
d_gene: TRBD1
v_gene: TRBV28
CDR3nt: TGTGCCAGCAGTTTATGGGACAGGGTCAATAACTATGGCTACACCTTC
CDR3aa: CASSLWDRVNNYGYTF

abundance: once
j_gene: TRBJ2-7
d_gene: -
v_gene: TRBV25-1
CDR3nt: TGTGCCAGCAGTGATTGGGGGCGGGCCCACTACGAGCAGTACTTC
CDR3aa: CASSDWGRAHYEQYF

abundance: -
j_gene: TRBJ2-1
d_gene: -
v_gene: TRBV5-6
CDR3nt: TGTGCCAGCAGCTTGGCTAGAGGGGGGTACAATGAGCAGTTCTTC
CDR3aa: CASSLARGGYNEQFF

abundance: -
j_gene: TRBJ2-7
d_gene: -
v_gene: TRBV20-1
CDR3nt: TGCAGTGCTAGAGGCACTCCGGGACATCGTCACGAGCAGTACTTC
CDR3aa: CSARGTPGHRHEQYF

abundance: -
j_gene: TRBJ2-6
d_gene: -
v_gene: TRBV30
CDR3nt: TGTGCCTGGAGTGAGGGAGCTGGGGCCAACGTCCTGACTTTC
CDR3aa: CAWSEGAGANVLTF

abundance: many
j_gene: TRBJ2-3
d_gene: -
v_gene: TRBV12-3/TRBV12-4
CDR3nt: TGTGCCAGCAGCAGGGGGGACACAGATACGCAGTATTTT
CDR3aa: CASSRGDTDTQYF